This T cell receptor (beta chain) was recovered during a study of cytomegalovirus exposure and HLA in healthy donors. Overall study context: A previous analysis identified 100 million or so unique TCR beta sequences derived from 180 million or so T cells. When roughly 420 donors were genotyped, 81% of them were found to fall in the Caucasian-associated ancestry cluster. Study-wide results and caveats: Later on, an analysis found that several of the most significant clusters appeared to be linked to common viral pathogens, which included parvovirus B19.

PCR used 60 Vbeta primers and 13 Jbeta primers. The method was immunoSEQ multiplex PCR; TCRdb's version includes in-frame clones alone and lacks a portion of them. The profile shows about 160,000 clones, 80% of them singletons. This CDR3 has 15 amino acids. Germline V gene data show CDR1 as SEHNR and CDR2 as FQNEAQ (reference sequence). The V end lost 5 bases, the J end lost 6 bases, and 19 bases lay between the germline ends. Comments on this clone: Its antigen remains unknown.

This clonotype was obtained from a man aged 30 to 45 in good health and CMV-seronegative. Specimen: PBMCs. The rearrangement links TRBV7-9 to TRBJ2-5, with D perhaps TRBD2 (6 bases). The CDR3 spells CASSPDGGWRKTQYF. In DNA form, the CDR3 reads TGTGCCAGCAGCCCGGACGGGGGATGGCGAAAGACCCAGTACTTC.